Listed here are 21 T cell receptor beta chains from one sample, sequenced in a study of tissue T cells after allogeneic stem cell transplantation. The protocol was immunoSEQ multiplex PCR, while the TCRdb copy is restricted to in-frame clones and leaves out a portion. In the table there are roughly 20,000 clones, roughly three quarters of which are singletons. Sequenced: blood. The receptor source for this set is a female BALB/c mouse in good health. The strain is characterized by the MHC haplotype H2-d.

Notes on this clone: Gene names denote mouse genes. The DNA ends 1 residue before the CDR3 does, and the rest of the CDR3 is filled in from the germline J gene. V gene TRBV29 combines with J gene TRBJ2-2; D not resolved. Germline V gene data show CDR1 as MSHET and CDR2 as SYDVDS. The CDR3 consists of 14 residues. Deletions cut 6 bases from V and 0 bases from J, with 8 bases between. The CDR3 reads CASSLTTNTGQLYF. Partial CDR3 DNA: TGTGCTAGCAGCCTGACAACAAACACCGGGCAGCTCTAC.

As concerns this clone: Any gene name here is a mouse gene name. The missing CDR3 end, 1 residue past where the read stops, is filled in from the germline J gene. The chain carries TRBV20 and TRBJ2-7, with TRBD2 matching 10 bases. CDR3 length: 13 residues. Germline values: CDR1 GFQATS, CDR2 STVNSAI. Trimming removed 2 bases from V and 4 bases from J; junction bases left unmatched: 2. Here the CDR3 reads CGARSGGAYEQYF. The DNA read from the CDR3 is TGTGGTGCTAGGTCTGGGGGGGCTTATGAACAGTAC.

Only one count was recorded for this clone. The gene symbols are mouse symbols. The read gets to within 1 residue of the CDR3 end, and the germline J gene fills in the rest. The rearrangement links TRBV4 to TRBJ2-2; D perhaps matches TRBD1 (6 bases). In germline, CDR1 is LGHDT, CDR2 YNNKQL (reference sequence). The CDR3 totals 15 residues. Trimming cost V 5 bases and J 0 bases, with 10 bases left between them. The CDR3 bases that were read are TGTGCCAGCAGCCAGGGACATCCAAACACCGGGCAGCTCTAC. As protein: CASSQGHPNTGQLY. In full, the CDR3 is CASSQGHPNTGQLYF.

This clone was seen a handful of times. Gene names are the mouse ones. Read data end 1 residue before the CDR3 end; the end is taken from the germline J gene. The chain couples TRBV13-2 to TRBJ2-7; D is possibly TRBD1 (5 bases). This CDR3 is built from 15 residues. With 1 base removed from V and 2 bases from J, the gap between germline ends came to 13 bases. Germline CDR1 reads NNHNN; CDR2 reads SYGAGS (reference sequence). The sequenced part of the CDR3 DNA is TGTGCCAGCGGTGATCAGGGATTTGTTCCCTATGAACAGTAC. It translates to CASGDQGFVPYEQY. The full CDR3 reads CASGDQGFVPYEQYF.

With regard to this clone: Mouse germline and gene names are used. The CDR3 goes on 1 residue after the read ends, and that part is filled in from the germline J gene. The chain couples TRBV14 to TRBJ2-2; TRBD2 matches at 9 bases. CDR3 length: 15 amino acids. V lost 2 bases and J lost 3; bases outside the gene matches: 2. In germline, CDR1 is SGHDT, CDR2 FRDEAV. CDR3 region: CASSFGGAHTGQLYF. The CDR3 DNA, read in part, is TGTGCCAGCAGTTTTGGGGGGGCTCACACCGGGCAGCTCTAC.

This clone has more than one count but fewer than ten. Gene and germline names: mouse. The read is 1 residue too short to cover the CDR3 end, so that end is filled in from the germline J gene. The chain is built from TRBV20 and TRBJ1-5, with 7 bases aligning to TRBD1. The CDR3 has 13 residues. Unmatched junction bases numbered 1, after V lost 2 bases and J lost 3 bases. CDR1 and CDR2 from the germline V gene are GFQATS and STVNSAI. The chain's CDR3 is CGARTGVNQAPLF. The sequenced CDR3 bases are TGTGGTGCTAGGACAGGGGTCAACCAGGCTCCGCTT.

A word on this clone: Germline and genes: mouse. The covered CDR3 bases are TGTGCCAGCAGTGAGCAGGGGTCAAACTCCGACTACACC. Translated: CASSEQGSNSDYT. In full, the CDR3 is CASSEQGSNSDYTF. The rearrangement links TRBV13-3 to TRBJ1-2, with a tentative D call TRBD1 (6 bases). The read terminates 1 residue ahead of where the CDR3 ends, so the germline J gene completes it. Looked up from germline, CDR1 is NNHDY and CDR2 is SYVADS. This CDR3 contains 14 residues. With 2 bases removed from V and 0 bases from J, the gap between germline ends came to 8 bases.

The table lists this clone with a few counts. The gene names here belong to mouse. The DNA ends 1 residue before the CDR3 does, and the rest of the CDR3 is filled in from the germline J gene. The rearrangement uses TRBV4 and TRBJ1-5, with 9 bases fitting TRBD1. V dropped 4 bases and J dropped 7; count of bases not matched to a gene: 2. Germline CDR1 reads LGHDT; CDR2 reads YNNKQL (reference sequence). This CDR3 contains 13 residues. The covered CDR3 bases are TGTGCCAGCAGCTCGACAGGGGGGCAGGCTCCGCTT. This sequence encodes CASSSTGGQAPL. The entire CDR3 sequence reads CASSSTGGQAPLF. Filled out from reference TRBV4 and TRBJ1-5, the complete variable domain reads ETAVFQTPNYHVTQVGNEVSFNCKQTLGHDTMYWYKQDSKKLLKIMFSYNNKQLIVNETVPRRFSPQSSDKAHLNLRIKSVEPEDSAVYLCASSSTGGQAPLFGEGTRLSVL.

Regarding this clone: Gene and germline names: mouse. The CDR3 end is not reached by the read, which stops 1 residue before it; the germline J gene fills it in. This chain joins TRBV5 and TRBJ2-2; 9 bases fit TRBD2. Germline V lookup: CDR1 LGHNA, CDR2 YNLKQL (reference sequence). J lost 2 bases, V lost 0 bases, and 4 bases had no gene match. The CDR3 is 17 amino acids. Incomplete CDR3 DNA: TGTGCCAGCAGCCAAGATGGGGGGGCGCTTAACACCGGGCAGCTCTAC. Translated: CASSQDGGALNTGQLY. Given in full, the CDR3 is CASSQDGGALNTGQLYF.

Note on this clone: Genes and germline come from the mouse. The read terminates 1 residue before the CDR3 end, so the remaining end is supplied by the germline J gene. The V and J genes are TRBV31 and TRBJ1-4, with a tentative D call TRBD1 (5 bases). CDR3 length: 14 residues. Germline V lookup: CDR1 GKSSPN, CDR2 SITVG. The V end lost 4 bases, the J end lost 3 bases, and 12 bases lay between the germline ends. Incomplete CDR3 DNA: TGTGCCTGGAACCGGGACGGAGCCAACGAAAGATTATTT. This gives the protein CAWNRDGANERLF. The complete CDR3 reads CAWNRDGANERLFF. Full variable domain (rest looked up from reference TRBV31 and TRBJ1-4): AQTIHQWPVAEIKAVGSPLSLGCTIKGKSSPNLYWYWQATGGTLQQLFYSITVGQVESVVQLNLSASRPKDDQFILSTEKLLLSHSGFYLCAWNRDGANERLFFGHGTKLSVL.

This clone was observed a single time. Mouse gene names and germline throughout. The CDR3 goes on 1 residue after the read ends, and that part is filled in from the germline J gene. The chain is built from TRBV29 and TRBJ2-5, with 10 bases matching TRBD2. CDR1 is MSHET, CDR2 SYDVDS, per germline. This CDR3 has 15 amino acids. Trimming removed 5 bases from V and 8 bases from J; junction bases left unmatched: 10. The covered CDR3 bases are TGTGCTAGCAGTCCCGCCGGGACTGGGGTGGGCACCCAGTAC. This codes for CASSPAGTGVGTQY. The whole CDR3 sequence reads CASSPAGTGVGTQYF.

The table lists this clone with a few counts. Gene names are mouse gene names. The read comes to an end 1 residue before the CDR3 does, leaving the germline J gene to fill in the end. The chain couples TRBV24 to TRBJ2-7, with 9 bases identical to TRBD2. CDR3 length: 14 amino acids. V was clipped by 1 base and J by 4 bases; unmatched bases: 2. Germline CDR1 is KGHTA and CDR2 is FRNEEI. The sequenced CDR3 bases are TGTGCCAGCAGTCTGTCCTGGGGGGGGTATGAACAGTAC. The encoded protein is CASSLSWGGYEQY. The whole CDR3 protein is CASSLSWGGYEQYF.

As regards this clone: Mouse germline and gene names are used. The observed sequence ends 1 residue before the CDR3 terminus, with the missing tail filled in from the germline J gene. This chain joins TRBV4 and TRBJ2-1; TRBD2 agrees at 10 bases. The trim removed 5 bases at V and 4 bases at J, leaving 5 bases unmatched. In germline, CDR1 is LGHDT, CDR2 YNNKQL (reference sequence). The CDR3 covers 15 residues. This CDR3 reads CASSPYWGGYAEQFF. CDR3 DNA, as far as it was read: TGTGCCAGCAGCCCCTACTGGGGGGGGTATGCTGAGCAGTTC.

As regards this clone: Gene names are mouse gene names. The missing CDR3 end, 1 residue past where the read stops, is filled in from the germline J gene. The V gene is TRBV20, the J gene TRBJ2-4; TRBD1 aligns across 9 bases. V lost 0 bases to trimming and J lost 3 bases; unmatched junction nucleotides: 4. This CDR3 is 15 amino acids long. CDR1 and CDR2 from the germline V gene are GFQATS and STVNSAI. The sequenced part of the CDR3 DNA is TGTGGTGCTAGGGATCCTACAGGGGGCCAAAACACCTTGTAC. Translated: CGARDPTGGQNTLY. The whole CDR3 reads CGARDPTGGQNTLYF.

Note on this clone: The gene names here belong to mouse. Read coverage stops 1 residue before the CDR3 terminus; the germline J gene supplies the remainder. The V and J genes are TRBV19 and TRBJ2-4; 10 bases match TRBD2. CDR3 length equals 16 residues. Germline CDR1 is FNHDT and CDR2 is SITEND (reference sequence). The trim removed 2 bases at V and 3 bases at J, leaving 6 bases unmatched. Partial CDR3 DNA: TGTGCCAGCAGTATTTCCTGGGGGGGCGCGCAAAACACCTTGTAC. It translates to CASSISWGGAQNTLY. The entire CDR3 sequence reads CASSISWGGAQNTLYF.

Remarks on this clone: Gene names denote mouse genes. With the read ending 1 residue before the CDR3 end, the germline J gene is used to fill in that end. The chain is built from TRBV16 and TRBJ2-3, with TRBD2 matching over 14 bases. Germline CDR1 SGHSA, CDR2 FRNQAP. The CDR3 runs to 16 residues. Unmatched junction bases numbered 4, after V lost 5 bases and J lost 3 bases. CDR3 loop: CASSPGLGGRAETLYF. The sequenced CDR3 bases are TGTGCAAGCAGCCCGGGACTGGGGGGGCGCGCAGAAACGCTGTAT.

Comment on this clone: Genes here carry mouse names. The sequence runs out 1 residue before the end of the CDR3; the remainder is reconstructed from the germline J gene. This rearrangement joins TRBV29 to TRBJ2-1; D gene unclear. V was trimmed by 5 bases and J by 1 base, leaving 0 bases between them. Looked up from germline, CDR1 is MSHET and CDR2 is SYDVDS. The CDR3 extends over 11 amino acids. This CDR3 reads CASSNYAEQFF. The sequenced CDR3 bases are TGTGCTAGCAGTAACTATGCTGAGCAGTTC. The full variable domain, its missing parts supplied by reference TRBV29 and TRBJ2-1, is DMKVTQMPRYLIKRMGENVLLECGQDMSHETMYWYRQDPGLGLQLIYISYDVDSNSEGDIPKGYRVSRKKREHFSLILDSAKTNQTSVYFCASSNYAEQFFGPGTRLTVL.

Remarks on this clone: The gene names given are mouse names. The CDR3 goes on 1 residue after the read ends, and that part is filled in from the germline J gene. The chain recombines TRBV4 with TRBJ1-6, with 7 positions matching TRBD1. TRBJ1-6 is an open reading frame, and its role is uncertain. Germline V gene lookup returns CDR1 LGHDT and CDR2 YNNKQL (reference sequence). The ends lost 6 bases at V and 5 bases at J; junction bases unmatched: 4. The CDR3 loop spans 14 amino acids. CDR3 DNA, as far as it was read: TGTGCCAGCAGTCTAACAGGGGATAATTCGCCCCTCTAC. Protein: CASSLTGDNSPLY. The complete CDR3 reads CASSLTGDNSPLYF.

Worth noting for this clone: The gene names given are mouse names. The read is 1 residue too short to cover the CDR3 end, so that end is filled in from the germline J gene. This sequence joins TRBV31 and TRBJ1-5; TRBD1 matches 7 bases. This CDR3 has 14 residues. V shed 0 bases, J shed 2 bases, and the junction held 1 base outside the gene matches. Per germline, CDR1 GKSSPN and CDR2 SITVG. Partial CDR3 DNA: TGTGCCTGGAGTCTCGGGACAGACAACCAGGCTCCGCTT. Its protein product is CAWSLGTDNQAPL. The entire CDR3 protein reads CAWSLGTDNQAPLF.

A word on this clone: Mouse gene names apply. CDR3: CTCSALTGTGEAERLFF. Partial CDR3 DNA: TGCACCTGCAGTGCCCTCACAGGGACAGGGGAAGCCGAAAGATTATTT. The chain recombines TRBV1 with TRBJ1-4, with 10 bases aligning to TRBD1. The read terminates 1 residue ahead of where the CDR3 ends, so the germline J gene completes it. J was trimmed by 7 bases and V by 3 bases; bases with no gene match: 11. Germline CDR1 and CDR2: NSQYPW and LRSPGD (reference sequence). This CDR3 is built from 17 residues.

A remark on this clone: Genes here carry mouse names. The DNA ends 1 residue before the CDR3 does, and the rest of the CDR3 is filled in from the germline J gene. This chain joins TRBV5 and TRBJ1-2; D gene uncertain. From germline, CDR1 is LGHNA and CDR2 YNLKQL (reference sequence). The CDR3 totals 14 residues. The ends were cut back, 0 bases at V and 2 bases at J, with 7 bases in the middle. CDR3 DNA, as far as it was read: TGTGCCAGCAGCCAAGATAACGGGAACTCCGACTACACC. Residues: CASSQDNGNSDYT. The CDR3 in its entirety is CASSQDNGNSDYTF.